The present T cell receptor (beta chain) was sequenced within a study of cytomegalovirus exposure and HLA in healthy donors (TCRdb year 2017). Study-level background: An earlier analysis of fewer than 750 of the donors reported 276 Gb of sequence data and 117 million unique TCR beta sequences obtained from 180 million or so T cells. An early release covering around 630 HLA-typed donors comprised around 300 gigabases of sequencing data and 65 million to 100 million unique TCR sequences. Of the approximately 400 genotyped donors, 65% to 90% fell in the genetic ancestry cluster associated with self-reported Caucasian donors. The aim of the study was to test whether cataloging public T cell receptors could identify signatures of past pathogen exposure. The study profiled the T cell repertoires of about 720 subjects by immunosequencing and related them to cytomegalovirus serostatus. Along with the approximately 700-subject first cohort, a separate validation cohort of more than 90 different subjects was used. High-throughput TCR immunosequencing, statistical association of individual TCRs with disease status, and machine learning were combined to predict cytomegalovirus infection status. A later analysis re-examined previously published TCR beta repertoires from more than 650 donors and added high-resolution HLA genotyping to investigate patterns of TCR occurrence. Rather than using new phenotypic data, the later analysis identified candidate immune exposures from TCR beta sequences and from how often those sequences occurred across donors. To decide whether each TCR beta V gene segment behaved as functional or pseudogenic, an earlier analysis of approximately 600 of the donors relied on high-throughput TCR beta sequencing. Donor age, sex, ethnicity and CMV serostatus were collected together with the repertoire data. Genome-wide SNP genotypes for about 55% of the roughly 670 donors were used in a later genetic analysis, which treated that subset as a discovery cohort. Every discovery cohort repertoire had been produced on one sequencing platform. Class I and class II HLA loci were covered by the typing at four-digit resolution. Typing coverage differed by locus: A, B, C, DRB1 and DQB1 were typed in roughly 629-640 donors, DQA1 in 522, DPA1 in 600 to 610, and DPB1 in around 440. Several DR-DQ haplotypes were handled as single units for association and clustering because linkage in the cohort was strong. Among 300 to 500 genotyped donors of the cohort, an average of approximately 220,000 unique TCR beta nucleotide sequences was sequenced per donor, of which about 19% were non-productive. Findings and caveats that apply to the study as a whole: Strong co-occurrence of HLA alleles, especially DR and DQ, made assigning TCR associations to individual alleles difficult. A few of the identified cytomegalovirus-associated TCR beta chains were confirmed in vitro to be specific for cytomegalovirus antigens. The classifier was reported to diagnose cytomegalovirus status with high specificity and sensitivity in both the original cohort and the validation cohort. A later analysis reported that several top co-occurrence clusters appeared linked to parvovirus B19, influenza, CMV and Epstein-Barr virus. Compared with equally common non-associated chains, HLA-associated TCR beta chains in a later analysis were more clonally expanded and had lower generation probabilities. The authors suggested that the approach could potentially be generalized to other disease states and immunological phenotypes. In an earlier analysis of more than 450 of the donors, most TCR beta V segments were observed in productive rearrangements about 87% or about 30% of the time, broadly matching IMGT annotations. Only TCR beta chains were sequenced in this cohort, and the absence of alpha or paired-chain data limited detectable features. V-gene and J-gene trimming of TCR beta chains was associated with a missense DCLRE1C variant in a later genetic analysis, and the association was replicated in an independent cohort. A cluster of highly shared sequence variants was judged likely to be a technical artifact of the sequencing pipeline. Some IMGT-functional V segments, including TRBV6-2 and TRBV6-3, could not be told apart with the 87-base-pair reads, so those segments were excluded. Specific HLA alleles were associated with over 15,000 TCR beta sequences at a false discovery rate of 0.05 in a later analysis. Linkage disequilibrium might explain the correlated functional status among segregating V segments, but an unknown experimental factor could not be ruled out. The earlier analysis of some 560 of the donors excluded about 16 rarely observed V segments, including chromosome 9 orphons, because counts were too low. A later analysis found that TCR association rates varied across HLA loci, with DRB1 alleles showing the most associated TCRs and HLA-C alleles the fewest. In a later genetic analysis, fewer N-insertions in productive TCRs were reported among donors in an Asian-associated ancestry cluster than the approximately 710-donor mean. While some public TCRs were present in many individuals, most TCR sequences turned up only very rarely across donors. A later analysis found that most CMV-associated TCR beta chains appeared HLA-restricted, with HLA associations seemingly driven largely by CMV exposure. The presence/absence analyses assumed that sequencing depth was roughly uniform across donors, and that assumption may not be true. Immune exposure information for the cohort was limited to CMV serostatus. A further reported finding was that TCR beta sequences accurately predicted the HLA-A and HLA-B alleles for most subjects in the first cohort. The study listed over 150 TCR beta chains as associated with cytomegalovirus. Because HLA typing was unavailable for some donors at each locus, only the typed subset was used in association tests.

Library generation was performed with the immunoSEQ multiplex PCR assay. For the multiplex PCR, a mixture combining 60 forward primers for TCR Vbeta segments and 13 reverse primers for TCR Jbeta segments was used. Amplification of the CDR3 region of rearranged TCR beta genes was performed with a multiplex PCR assay on genomic DNA. The Illumina HiSeq System was used to sequence the amplified TCR beta libraries as 87-base-pair reads. In the original analysis: In a later analysis, roughly 80 million unique TCR beta chains were counted across the 500 to 850 repertoires, and roughly 11 million of these chains were shared by at least two donors. To remove PCR and sequencing errors, raw reads were error-corrected and collapsed into unique sequences using a nearest-neighbor algorithm that merged closely related sequences. V, D and J gene segments were assigned by aligning CDR3 sequences to IMGT reference sequences. Each retained sequence needed at least a six-nucleotide match to both a V gene segment and a J gene segment. A rearrangement counted as productive if the CDR3 had no stop codons and remained in frame with V and J, and every other rearrangement counted as non-productive. CDR3 was defined by IMGT convention, running from the second conserved V-encoded cysteine to the conserved J-encoded phenylalanine. The earlier analysis of about 590 of the donors excluded sequences that lacked an unambiguous match to a single V gene segment. An earlier analysis of several hundred of the donors called V segments functional above 56.7% productive rearrangements and segregating when the between-donor standard deviation exceeded 5%. A statistical classification framework was developed to diagnose cytomegalovirus status using the catalog of TCR beta chain sequences. In a later analysis, TCR nucleotide sequences were compared against IMGT/GENE-DB human TR gene sequences so that V and J genes could be assigned. The TCRdist pipeline was used in a later analysis to assign CDR3 sequences and most-parsimonious VDJ recombination scenarios. In a later analysis, each TCR beta chain was defined by its CDR3 amino acid sequence together with its V-gene family, and reads without a unique V-gene family were excluded. In a later analysis, nearly 600 highly shared, low-generation-probability nucleotide sequences were removed to address suspected cross-contamination and a sequencing artifact. A later analysis calculated a clonal expansion index for each public chain from normalized within-repertoire ranks of inferred template counts. A later analysis computed generation probabilities with a VDJ recombination model fitted to out-of-frame rearrangements, and checked the results against IGoR. In a later analysis, hypergeometric tests were used to score TCR-TCR, TCR-HLA and TCR-CMV co-occurrence, with a repertoire-size bias correction applied to TCR pairs. In a later analysis, false discovery rates were estimated by permuting HLA or CMV assignments 20 times. In a later analysis, co-occurring TCRs were grouped using DBSCAN, and TCRdist sequence similarity was added for clustering within HLA-allele-positive subsets. Repertoires with fewer than 30,000 or more than 120,000 public chains, plus five repertoires with anomalous nucleotide sharing, were excluded from co-occurrence clustering. In its TCRdb copy, this immuneACCESS table keeps in-frame sequences only and misses some clones. Where compared with another copy, unresolved V genes explain less than half of these, and the others have no known cause. The V and J calls and clone size were taken over from that table, and D and trimming were inferred from the DNA. The sample table holds around 87,000 clones, of which around 75% were seen once. The leading ten clones occupy more than 2.5% of the sample.

The CDR3 holds 13 amino acids from the cysteine to the phenylalanine. Only the CDR3 DNA is retained, 39 bases long and in frame from the first base. Trimming at the junction amounts to 5 bases on V and 0 bases on J, and the germline ends lie 5 bases apart. CDR1 and CDR2, per the germline V gene, are SNHLY and FYNNEI. In total, over 600 healthy bone marrow donors made up the cohort. All cohort members were sampled while nominally healthy, although unrecorded immune exposures were likely present. The donor was CMV seronegative and belonged to the group of 350 to 400 seronegative cohort members. A peripheral blood sample was provided by each donor, and peripheral blood mononuclear cells were used for TCR beta sequencing. Genomic DNA extraction from the blood cell samples was performed with the Qiagen DNeasy Blood Extraction Kit. A note on this clone: Its antigen is currently not known. Base qualities were left out, and no much larger clone turns up one base away.

The rearranged segments are TRBV2 and TRBJ2-4; confidence is insufficient to name the D gene. The TCR sequence derives from a middle-aged man in good health and CMV-seronegative. Sequenced material: PBMCs. The CDR3 has the sequence CASSPLAKNIQYF. The bases are TGTGCCAGCAGTCCACTAGCCAAAAACATTCAGTACTTC.